This entry describes one TCR beta chain. As handled by the study authors: Nucleated cell counts were estimated from reference gene primer amplification. Sequenced by immunoSEQ multiplex PCR; TCRdb stores in-frame clones only, minus some. From that table come the V and J calls and clone size; the DNA was used to work out D and trimming. The repertoire holds around 68,000 clones, with 65% to 85% as singletons. The junction had 8 bases not matched to a gene; V was cut back by 10 bases and J by 3 bases. The CDR3 totals 14 residues. Germline values: CDR1 LGHDT, CDR2 YNNKEL (reference sequence). The data originate from a study of blood T cell repertoires in COVID-19. Study details: Italy, Spain and the United States were the sources of the convalescent and acute COVID-19 samples. In each case, the material was cDNA or gDNA derived from T cells, B-cell-depleted T cells, or PBMCs.

The sequenced sample was peripheral blood. The sequence was obtained from a woman aged 45-59 years with acute or convalescent COVID-19. The chain uses TRBV3-1 (or the pseudogene TRBV3-2) and TRBJ1-2, with 10 bases identical to TRBD1. CDR3 sequence: CATRGQGNHYGYTF. The DNA for the CDR3 is TGTGCCACCCGGGGACAGGGGAATCACTATGGCTACACCTTC.